Here is one T cell receptor (beta chain) with its context. Antigen specificity is unknown. Amplification used 60 Vbeta primers and 13 Jbeta primers. Clones were sequenced by immunoSEQ multiplex PCR, and TCRdb holds only the in-frame ones, with some missing. The table records 150,000 to 200,000 clones, around four fifths of them present only once. These data originate in a study of cytomegalovirus exposure and HLA in healthy donors. Study-wide results and caveats: Several of the most significant clusters appeared linked to common viral pathogens, based on a later analysis. After further analysis at a later stage, some 15,000 TCR beta sequences were associated with HLA alleles at 0.05 false discovery rate. An Asian-associated ancestry cluster reportedly showed fewer N-insertions than the roughly 670-donor mean in a later analysis. Some TCR beta chains (about 180 of them) were listed as cytomegalovirus-associated.

The CDR3 sequence is 13 residues long. V gave up 2 bases and J gave up 3 bases, with 6 bases separating them. Germline assignment: CDR1 MNHEY and CDR2 SMNVEV (reference sequence). The clonotype comes from a man aged 50-59 years in good health and CMV-seropositive. Specimen: PBMCs. The chain couples TRBV27 to TRBJ2-3; D is undetermined. CDR3 in DNA: TGTGCCAGCAGTTTAGGTGAGACAGATACGCAGTATTTT. Protein sequence: CASSLGETDTQYF.